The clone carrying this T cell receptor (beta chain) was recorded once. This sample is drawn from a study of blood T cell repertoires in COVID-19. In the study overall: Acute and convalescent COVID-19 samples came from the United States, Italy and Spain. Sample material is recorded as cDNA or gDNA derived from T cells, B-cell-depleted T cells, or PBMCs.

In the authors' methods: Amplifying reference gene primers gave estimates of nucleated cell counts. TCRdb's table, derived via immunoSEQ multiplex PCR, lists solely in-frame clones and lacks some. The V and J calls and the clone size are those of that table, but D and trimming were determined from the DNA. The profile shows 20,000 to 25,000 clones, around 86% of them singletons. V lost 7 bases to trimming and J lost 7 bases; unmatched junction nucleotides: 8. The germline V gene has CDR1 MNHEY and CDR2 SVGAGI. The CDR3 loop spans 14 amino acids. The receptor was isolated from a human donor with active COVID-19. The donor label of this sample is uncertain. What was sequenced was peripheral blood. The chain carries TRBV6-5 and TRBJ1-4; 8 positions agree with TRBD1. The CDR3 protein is CASNRDRNIEKLFF. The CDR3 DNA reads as TGTGCCAGCAACCGGGACAGGAACATTGAAAAACTGTTTTTT.